This T cell receptor (beta chain) was identified in a study of early T cells in non-severe SARS-CoV-2 infection. Across the whole study: The authors sequenced bulk RNA from unsorted whole blood, leaving chains unpaired.

The CDR3 loop spans 15 amino acids. The trim removed 3 bases at V and 7 bases at J, leaving 6 bases unmatched. The germline CDR1 and CDR2 sequences are ENHRY and SYGVKD. Broader study findings: Private and CD4 specificities were missed by VDJdb matching, skewed to anti-spike CD8.

Molecules of cDNA were individually given unique molecular identifiers that were attached to them. TCRdb analysed the 5' RACE reads with MiXCR anew, one entry per CDR3 protein. The sample comprises approximately 35,000 distinct CDR3 sequences, approximately 7.1% of which are singletons, and 13% rests with the top ten. Only a few counts were recorded for this clonotype. Antigen specificity is unknown. The source is an adult who was a healthcare worker with PCR-confirmed SARS-CoV-2 infection or an uninfected control (not recorded which). The sequenced sample was whole blood, obtained at baseline. This chain uses TRBV10-3 with TRBJ2-1; 10 bases align to TRBD1. For the CDR3, the DNA is TGTGCCATCAGTGACCGGGACAGGGGAGCAAATGAGCAGTTCTTC. Translation gives CAISDRDRGANEQFF.